This TCR beta chain was sequenced during a study of blood T cell repertoires in COVID-19. Germline V CDR1 and CDR2: PRHDT, FYEKMQ (reference sequence). The trim removed 2 bases at V and 0 bases at J, leaving 4 bases unmatched. This CDR3 comprises 17 residues. Generated by immunoSEQ multiplex PCR, the TCRdb table keeps only in-frame clones and is missing some. Among hundreds of thousands of clones listed, 75% to 90% were seen once. V gene TRBV13 combines with J gene TRBJ2-7, with 13 bases that match TRBD2. Material: peripheral blood. The source of this sequence is a man aged 18 to 35 with active or convalescent COVID-19. CDR3 loop: CASSLSGLAGSSYEQYF. CDR3 coding DNA: TGTGCCAGCAGCTTATCGGGACTAGCGGGAAGCTCCTACGAGCAGTACTTC.